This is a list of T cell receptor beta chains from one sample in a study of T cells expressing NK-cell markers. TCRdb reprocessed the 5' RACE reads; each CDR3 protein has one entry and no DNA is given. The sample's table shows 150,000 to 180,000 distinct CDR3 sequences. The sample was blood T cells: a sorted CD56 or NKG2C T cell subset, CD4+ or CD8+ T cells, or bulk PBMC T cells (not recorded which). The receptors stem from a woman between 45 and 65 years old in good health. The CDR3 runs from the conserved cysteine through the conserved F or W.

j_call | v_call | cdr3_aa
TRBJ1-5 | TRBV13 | CASSGQAQGNQPQHF
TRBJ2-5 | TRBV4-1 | CASSLRTSGPETQYF
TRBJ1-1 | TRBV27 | CASTTGTNTEAFF
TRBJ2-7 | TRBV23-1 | CATTKGGSYEQYF
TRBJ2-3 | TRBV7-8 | CASSLHPGLSRPDTQYF
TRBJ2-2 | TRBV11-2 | CASRWGTGNPGELFF
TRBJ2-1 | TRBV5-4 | CASSLAGGTNNEQFF
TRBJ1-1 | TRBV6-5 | CASSFLNLNTEAFF
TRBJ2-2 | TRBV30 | CAWSTPGELFF
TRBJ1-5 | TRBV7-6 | CASSAGGGYQPQHF
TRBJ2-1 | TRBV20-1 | CSARDWGDPYNEQFF
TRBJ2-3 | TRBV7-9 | CASSHPLTDTQYF
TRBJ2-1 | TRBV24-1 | CATSDPTSGGVNEQFF
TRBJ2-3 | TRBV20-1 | CSARDRGQTQITQYF